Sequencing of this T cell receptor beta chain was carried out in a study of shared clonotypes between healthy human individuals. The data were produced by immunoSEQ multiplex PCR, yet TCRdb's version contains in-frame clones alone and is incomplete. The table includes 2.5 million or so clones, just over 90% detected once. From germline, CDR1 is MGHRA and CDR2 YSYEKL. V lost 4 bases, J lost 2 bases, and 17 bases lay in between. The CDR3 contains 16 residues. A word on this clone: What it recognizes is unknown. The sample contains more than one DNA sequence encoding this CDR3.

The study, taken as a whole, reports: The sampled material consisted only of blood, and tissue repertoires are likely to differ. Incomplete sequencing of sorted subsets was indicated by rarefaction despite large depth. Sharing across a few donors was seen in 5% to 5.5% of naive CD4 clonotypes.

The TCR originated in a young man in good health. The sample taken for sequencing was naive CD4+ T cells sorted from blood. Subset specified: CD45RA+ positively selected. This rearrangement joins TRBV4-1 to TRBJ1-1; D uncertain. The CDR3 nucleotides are TGCGCCAGCAGCCGAGGGAGTACAGCCATCAACACTGAAGCTTTCTTT. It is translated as CASSRGSTAINTEAFF.